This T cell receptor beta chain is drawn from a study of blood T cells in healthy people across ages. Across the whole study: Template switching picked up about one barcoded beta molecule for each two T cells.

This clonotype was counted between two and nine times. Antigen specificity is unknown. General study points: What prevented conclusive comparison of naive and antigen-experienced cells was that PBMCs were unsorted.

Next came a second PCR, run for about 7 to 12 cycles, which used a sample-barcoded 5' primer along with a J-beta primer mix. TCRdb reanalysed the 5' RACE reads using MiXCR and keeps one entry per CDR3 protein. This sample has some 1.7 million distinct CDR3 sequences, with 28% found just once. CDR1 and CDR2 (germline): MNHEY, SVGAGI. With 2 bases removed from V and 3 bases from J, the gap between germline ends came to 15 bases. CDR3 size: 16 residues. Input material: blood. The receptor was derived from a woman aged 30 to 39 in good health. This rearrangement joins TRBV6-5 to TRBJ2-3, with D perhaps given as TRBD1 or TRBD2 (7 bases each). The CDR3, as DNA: TGTGCCAGCAGTTACAGGGCAGGGGGGGGGACAGATACGCAGTATTTT. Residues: CASSYRAGGGTDTQYF.